These 27 T cell receptor beta chains were all obtained from the same sample, sequenced in a study of blood T cell repertoires in COVID-19. Sequencing was performed with immunoSEQ multiplex PCR; in TCRdb, only in-frame clones are kept and a portion is missing. The sample yields about 250,000 clones, 86% seen once. The specimen sequenced was peripheral blood. The receptors shown here come from a woman aged 80 or older with COVID-19, enrolled during active disease.

Points on this clone: Additional DNA sequences in this sample encode the identical CDR3. The CDR3 is CASSPGANYEQYF. The CDR3 DNA reads TGTGCCAGCTCACCGGGCGCTAATTACGAGCAGTACTTC. The rearrangement uses TRBV18 and TRBJ2-7; D uncertain. The CDR3 is made up of 13 amino acids. Germline V lookup: CDR1 KGHSH, CDR2 LQKENI. Trimming shortened V by 3 bases and J by 4 bases, and 10 bases separated the two germline ends. The whole variable domain, remainder taken from reference TRBV18 and TRBJ2-7, is NAGVMQNPRHLVRRRGQEARLRCSPMKGHSHVYWYRQLPEEGLKFMVYLQKENIIDESGMPKERFSAEFPKEGPSILRIQQVVRGDSAAYFCASSPGANYEQYFGPGTRLTVT.

The chain carries TRBV6-1 and TRBJ2-3; possibly TRBD2 for D (6 bases). The CDR3 loop spans 14 amino acids. Trimming pared 1 base from V and 4 bases from J, leaving 9 bases between. Germline CDR1 reads MNHNS; CDR2 reads SASEGT. Here the CDR3 DNA reads TGTGCCAGCAGTGAAGACCCGGGGGCAGATACGCAGTATTTT. Translated: CASSEDPGADTQYF.

This chain links TRBV6-5 with TRBJ2-6; D is possibly TRBD1 (6 bases). The CDR3 contains 12 residues. The V gene's germline CDR1 is MNHEY and CDR2 SVGAGI. V gave up 5 bases and J gave up 10 bases, with 9 bases separating them. CDR3 in DNA: TGTGCCAGCAGTAAAACAGGGAACGTCCTGACTTTC. This encodes CASSKTGNVLTF.

V gene TRBV5-8 combines with J gene TRBJ2-7; TRBD1 matches 7 bases. The germline V gene encodes CDR1 SGHTS and CDR2 YDEGEE. CDR3 length: 15 residues. V lost 0 bases and J lost 3; bases outside the gene matches: 6. CDR3 sequence (DNA): TGTGCCAGCAGCTTGGGACAGGGTGTAGACTACGAGCAGTACTTC. Translated, it gives CASSLGQGVDYEQYF. Supplemented by reference TRBV5-8 and TRBJ2-7, the full variable domain reads EAGVTQSPTHLIKTRGQQATLRCSPISGHTSVYWYQQALGLGLQFLLWYDEGEERNRGNFPPRFSGRQFPNYSSELNVNALELEDSALYLCASSLGQGVDYEQYFGPGTRLTVT.

This chain joins TRBV7-6 and TRBJ1-2; D unclear. V dropped 5 bases and J dropped 7 bases, with 11 bases sitting between them. CDR3 length equals 12 residues. CDR1 is SGHVS, CDR2 FNYEAQ, per germline. The CDR3 protein is CASSLDGGGYTF. DNA for the CDR3: TGTGCCAGCAGCCTCGACGGAGGTGGCTACACCTTC.

The CDR3 sequence is CSVKTTGGGTEAFF. The CDR3 DNA reads TGCAGCGTGAAAACCACAGGGGGAGGCACTGAAGCTTTCTTT. The V call is TRBV29-1, the J call TRBJ1-1; 8 nucleotides line up with TRBD1. V shed 6 bases, J shed 4 bases, and the junction held 10 bases outside the gene matches. The CDR3 consists of 14 residues. Looked up from germline, CDR1 is SQVTM and CDR2 is ANQGSEA.

This clone was observed a few times. The gene calls are TRBV6-5 and TRBJ1-1; D might be TRBD1 (6 bases). V shed 7 bases and J shed 0 bases, with 15 bases lying between them. Germline V gives CDR1 MNHEY, CDR2 SVGAGI. The CDR3 has 15 residues. CDR3 residues: CASNPTGSMNTEAFF. The CDR3 DNA reads as TGTGCCAGCAACCCGACAGGTTCGATGAACACTGAAGCTTTCTTT.

The chain has TRBV18 and TRBJ1-3, with D unclear. V lost 6 bases and J 0 bases, leaving 9 bases between the germline ends. The CDR3 runs 14 residues. The V gene's germline CDR1 is KGHSH and CDR2 LQKENI. CDR3 amino acids: CASSETTSGNTIYF. The DNA of the CDR3 is TGTGCCAGCTCCGAGACAACCTCTGGAAACACCATATATTTT. The whole variable domain, remainder taken from reference TRBV18 and TRBJ1-3, is NAGVMQNPRHLVRRRGQEARLRCSPMKGHSHVYWYRQLPEEGLKFMVYLQKENIIDESGMPKERFSAEFPKEGPSILRIQQVVRGDSAAYFCASSETTSGNTIYFGEGSWLTVV.

This rearrangement joins TRBV7-8 to TRBJ2-5; the D is unclear. Germline loops: CDR1 SGHVS, CDR2 FQNEAQ. The V end was cut by 5 bases, the J end by 5 bases, with 18 bases between. The CDR3 is 15 amino acids. CDR3 amino acids: CASSPSKAAAETQYF. CDR3 nucleotides: TGTGCCAGCAGCCCGTCCAAGGCCGCAGCGGAGACCCAGTACTTC.

The chain has TRBV6-2 or TRBV6-3 and TRBJ2-7, with 15 bases lining up with TRBD2. Germline V gives CDR1 MNHEY, CDR2 SVGEGT. This CDR3 has 16 amino acids. V shed 2 bases and J 3 bases; nucleotides not matched to a gene: 2. The CDR3 spells CASSYGTSGGNYEQYV. The DNA of the CDR3 is TGTGCCAGCAGTTACGGGACTAGCGGGGGGAACTACGAGCAGTACGTC.

This clone was observed a single time. The V gene is TRBV28, the J gene TRBJ1-4; D perhaps matches TRBD1 (5 bases). CDR3 length equals 14 residues. Per the germline V gene, CDR1 is MDHEN and CDR2 is SYDVKM. V lost 10 bases and J lost 3, with 15 bases in between. The CDR3 region is CAISPSGPNEKLFF. In DNA form, the CDR3 reads TGTGCCATCTCTCCCTCAGGGCCTAATGAAAAACTGTTTTTT.

This rearrangement joins TRBV7-3 to TRBJ2-1; 8 bases line up with TRBD1. The ends lost 4 bases at V and 8 bases at J; junction bases unmatched: 13. The CDR3 totals 16 residues. CDR1 is SGHTA, CDR2 FQGTGA, per germline. The CDR3 loop reads CASSSLGTGGKYEQFF. The CDR3 nucleotides read TGTGCCAGCAGCTCTCTGGGTACAGGGGGAAAGTATGAGCAGTTCTTC.

This clone has only one observation. The CDR3 coding sequence is TGCGCCAGCAGCAATCTCGACAGGGTAGGTGAGCAGTACTTC. Protein: CASSNLDRVGEQYF. This chain uses TRBV5-1 with TRBJ2-7, with 7 bases aligning to TRBD1. Germline V gene data show CDR1 as SGHRS and CDR2 as YFSETQ. Unmatched junction bases numbered 11, after V lost 4 bases and J lost 7 bases. This CDR3 has 14 amino acids. The full variable domain, completed using reference TRBV5-1 and TRBJ2-7, is KAGVTQTPRYLIKTRGQQVTLSCSPISGHRSVSWYQQTPGQGLQFLFEYFSETQRNKGNFPGRFSGRQFSNSRSEMNVSTLELGDSALYLCASSNLDRVGEQYFGPGTRLTVT.

V usage is TRBV5-4 and J usage is TRBJ2-2; D might be TRBD1 (5 bases). Trimming removed 0 bases at V and 4 bases at J, with 13 bases between. This CDR3 is built from 16 residues. Germline V gene lookup returns CDR1 SGHNT and CDR2 YYREEE (reference sequence). Here the CDR3 reads CASSLGGDRSTGELFF. The CDR3 nucleotides read TGTGCCAGCAGCTTGGGCGGTGACAGAAGCACCGGGGAGCTGTTTTTT.

The J gene is TRBJ1-6, the V gene TRBV6-5, with TRBD1 identical over 7 bases. Looked up from germline, CDR1 is MNHEY and CDR2 is SVGAGI. The CDR3 spans 15 residues. V shed 8 bases, J shed 7 bases, and the junction held 11 bases outside the gene matches. The CDR3 DNA sequence: TGTGCCAGCTGCCTTTACCGGGACAGCAATTCACCCCTCCACTTT. Translated, it gives CASCLYRDSNSPLHF.

The V and J genes are TRBV7-9 and TRBJ2-3; TRBD2 agrees at 8 bases. V lost 2 bases to trimming and J lost 7 bases; unmatched junction nucleotides: 5. Germline-derived CDR1 and CDR2 are SEHNR and FQNEAQ (reference sequence). The CDR3 spans 14 residues. The CDR3 DNA follows: TGTGCCAGCAGCTTATCCGGGGGGGTAAATACGCAGTATTTT. Amino acids: CASSLSGGVNTQYF.

The chain employs TRBV28 and TRBJ1-3; D perhaps matches TRBD1 (5 bases). The germline gives CDR1 MDHEN, CDR2 SYDVKM. V shed 3 bases and J shed 2 bases, with 11 bases lying between them. This CDR3 has 15 amino acids. The CDR3 loop is CASSLGGVTGNTIYF. DNA of the CDR3: TGTGCCAGCAGTTTGGGGGGGGTTACTGGAAACACCATATATTTT.

The chain employs TRBV5-1 and TRBJ1-1, with TRBD1 matching 9 bases. Germline CDR1 SGHRS, CDR2 YFSETQ. V was pared by 2 bases and J by 4 bases, with 9 bases of the junction left unmatched. The length of the CDR3 is 16 residues. The CDR3: CASSLGQGSVSTEAFF. The CDR3 DNA follows: TGCGCCAGCAGCTTAGGACAGGGGTCTGTATCCACTGAAGCTTTCTTT.

This clone was seen a handful of times. The rearrangement links TRBV6-2 or TRBV6-3 to TRBJ1-6; 7 nucleotides match TRBD1. The V and J ends lost 5 bases and 10 bases, in that order; junction bases with no gene match: 14. The CDR3 totals 16 residues. Germline V gene lookup returns CDR1 MNHEY and CDR2 SVGEGT. The CDR3 region is CASSAERGQWGSPLHF. CDR3 sequence (DNA): TGTGCCAGCAGTGCAGAGAGGGGGCAGTGGGGCTCACCCCTCCACTTT.

For this clone: This CDR3 is also generated by other DNA sequences in the sample. The rearrangement joins TRBV5-1 to TRBJ2-3; TRBD2 matches at 9 bases. This CDR3 comprises 14 residues. The V gene end was trimmed by 2 bases and the J gene end by 4 bases; junction bases not matched to a gene: 2. The germline gives CDR1 SGHRS, CDR2 YFSETQ. The CDR3 region is CASSLRLAADTQYF. DNA of the CDR3: TGCGCCAGCAGCTTACGACTAGCGGCAGATACGCAGTATTTT.

The rearrangement uses TRBV5-4 and TRBJ1-1; TRBD1 is a possible D gene (5 bases). Germline lookup yields CDR1 SGHNT and CDR2 YYREEE (reference sequence). V gave up 0 bases and J gave up 2 bases, with 11 bases separating them. CDR3 size: 15 residues. The CDR3 nucleotides are TGTGCCAGCAGCTTGGGGGGCAGATCTAACACTGAAGCTTTCTTT. Translating it yields CASSLGGRSNTEAFF.

The chain joins TRBV6-5 to TRBJ2-1; D is undetermined. In germline, CDR1 is MNHEY, CDR2 SVGAGI. Trimming left V 6 bases short and J 10 bases short, with 19 bases between. The CDR3 runs 14 residues. CDR3 in amino acids: CASSLRLPNSEQFF. CDR3 sequence (DNA): TGTGCCAGCAGCCTCAGACTGCCCAATAGCGAGCAGTTCTTC.

The chain uses TRBV7-6 and TRBJ2-2; a weak D match, TRBD2 (6 bases). Germline V gene sequence: CDR1 SGHVS, CDR2 FNYEAQ. V was trimmed by 3 bases and J by 5 bases, leaving 16 bases between them. The CDR3 contains 16 residues. Written as DNA, the CDR3 is TGTGCCAGCAGCTTGGAATGGGGGGTCGGGACCGGGGAGCTGTTTTTT. Translating gives CASSLEWGVGTGELFF. Filled out from reference TRBV7-6 and TRBJ2-2, the complete variable domain reads GAGVSQSPRYKVTKRGQDVALRCDPISGHVSLYWYRQALGQGPEFLTYFNYEAQQDKSGLPNDRFSAERPEGSISTLTIQRTEQRDSAMYRCASSLEWGVGTGELFFGEGSRLTVL.

The V gene is TRBV5-5, the J gene TRBJ2-7; no firm D call. Germline loops: CDR1 SGHKS, CDR2 YYEKEE (reference sequence). V lost 3 bases and J lost 3, with 10 bases in between. The CDR3 has 13 amino acids. CDR3 amino acids: CASSSLSLYEQYF. As DNA, the CDR3 is TGTGCCAGCAGCTCACTGTCACTCTACGAGCAGTACTTC.

The chain links TRBV19 to TRBJ1-1; D is perhaps TRBD1 (5 bases). Trimming left V 3 bases short and J 5 bases short, with 13 bases between. This CDR3 spans 14 amino acids. From germline, CDR1 is LNHDA and CDR2 SQIVND (reference sequence). The CDR3 loop is CASSIFGGGTEAFF. CDR3 nucleotides: TGTGCCAGTAGTATCTTCGGGGGAGGGACTGAAGCTTTCTTT.

The chain joins TRBV15 to TRBJ1-2; TRBD1 agrees at 9 bases. This CDR3 contains 16 residues. Germline V lookup: CDR1 LNHNV, CDR2 YYDKDF (reference sequence). The V segment lost 0 bases and the J segment 7 bases; nucleotides outside the gene matches: 9. The CDR3 reads CATSREFPTGGSGYTF. CDR3 in DNA: TGTGCCACCAGCAGAGAATTCCCGACAGGGGGAAGTGGCTACACCTTC.

This rearrangement joins TRBV10-3 to TRBJ2-3; 8 bases align to TRBD2. The CDR3 extends over 14 amino acids. Germline V gene data show CDR1 as ENHRY and CDR2 as SYGVKD. J lost 0 bases, V lost 10 bases, and 6 bases had no gene match. Written as DNA, the CDR3 is TGTGCCACAGTAGCGGGGCGGAGCACAGATACGCAGTATTTT. It codes for CATVAGRSTDTQYF.